This T cell receptor (beta chain) was sequenced in a study of blood T cell repertoires in COVID-19. Germline CDR1 is DFQATT and CDR2 is SNEGSKA (reference sequence). There are 15 residues in the CDR3. Trimming stripped 3 bases from V and 0 bases from J, with 12 bases between. Recruitment covered roughly 24 US areas and drew participants whose ages spanned roughly 18 to 100 years. Cohorts were assigned according to the clinical history that participants reported. Original methodology: Scientists estimated how many nucleated cells there were by amplifying reference gene primers. Sequencing was performed with immunoSEQ multiplex PCR; in TCRdb, only in-frame clones are kept and a portion is missing. From that table come the V and J calls and clone size; the DNA was used to work out D and trimming. The sample has about 270,000 clones, approximately 90% seen once.

V usage is TRBV20-1 and J usage is TRBJ2-1; D call uncertain. This sequence was found in a woman in her twenties or thirties with acute COVID-19. The sample was PBMCs or T cells enriched from blood (not recorded which). CDR3 DNA sequence: TGCAGTGCTAGTTCTCCTCTGAGCTCCTACAATGAGCAGTTCTTC. It codes for CSASSPLSSYNEQFF.